The 14 T cell receptor beta chains presented below share a single source sample, sequenced in a study of blood T cell repertoires in COVID-19 (dated by TCRdb to the early 2020s). The method was the immunoSEQ multiplex PCR assay. The immuneACCESS repertoire file appears here via TCRdb, limited to in-frame rearrangements. These files lack a portion of the clones; in checked studies, under half of the deficit traces to unresolved V genes, and the cause of the others is not known. Across this sample there are approximately 97,000 clones, with 75% to 90% seen only once. Approximately 4.5% of the sample is taken by the ten largest. Source material: peripheral blood. These receptors were taken from a human donor in a cohort sampled during active COVID-19.

This clone was counted only a few times. The rearrangement joins TRBV2 to TRBJ1-5, with D maybe TRBD1 (5 bases). Germline V gives CDR1 SNHLY, CDR2 FYNNEI. The ends were cut back, 4 bases at V and 2 bases at J, with 6 bases in the middle. CDR3 length: 13 amino acids. The CDR3 reads CASSGQRNQPQHF. Here the CDR3 DNA reads TGTGCCAGCAGTGGACAGCGCAATCAGCCCCAGCATTTT.

The chain is built from TRBV4-3 and TRBJ1-4; maybe TRBD1 (5 bases). Germline V gene lookup returns CDR1 LGHNA and CDR2 YSLEER. V dropped 1 base and J dropped 8 bases, with 14 bases sitting between them. This CDR3 has 15 residues. In DNA form, the CDR3 reads TGCGCCAGCAGCCAAGGGCAGGGTAGTTGGGAAAAACTGTTTTTT. Translation gives CASSQGQGSWEKLFF.

This CDR3 reads CASSKDHRTVGNQPQHF. DNA for the CDR3: TGTGCCAGCAGCAAAGACCATCGGACAGTTGGCAATCAGCCCCAGCATTTT. The chain joins TRBV21-1 to TRBJ1-5; the table names TRBD1, a call not compared with the DNA. TRBV21-1 is marked as a pseudogene. CDR3 length equals 17 residues.

The V call is TRBV10-3, the J call TRBJ2-2, with 7 positions matching TRBD2. The trim removed 4 bases at V and 2 bases at J, leaving 4 bases unmatched. Looked up from germline, CDR1 is ENHRY and CDR2 is SYGVKD. The CDR3 is 15 residues long. CDR3 nucleotide sequence: TGTGCCATCAGTGGGCCGGGAGGAAACACCGGGGAGCTGTTTTTT. Protein: CAISGPGGNTGELFF.

The chain carries TRBV7-9 and TRBJ2-5, with 10 bases aligning to TRBD2. Germline V gives CDR1 SEHNR, CDR2 FQNEAQ (reference sequence). The CDR3 runs to 14 residues. V gave up 5 bases and J gave up 5 bases; unmatched junction bases: 5. In DNA, the CDR3 is TGTGCCAGCAGCCTAAGCGGGGGGGAGGAGACCCAGTACTTC. Translated: CASSLSGGEETQYF. Full variable domain (missing parts from reference TRBV7-9 and TRBJ2-5): DTGVSQNPRHKITKRGQNVTFRCDPISEHNRLYWYRQTLGQGPEFLTYFQNEAQLEKSRLLSDRFSAERPKGSFSTLEIQRTEQGDSAMYLCASSLSGGEETQYFGPGTRLLVL.

The V call is TRBV5-1, the J call TRBJ2-1; weak D call: TRBD1 (6 bases). Trimming left V 6 bases short and J 3 bases short, with 16 bases between. Germline V gene data show CDR1 as SGHRS and CDR2 as YFSETQ. CDR3 length: 15 amino acids. As DNA, the CDR3 is TGCGCCAGCATGACAGGATCCGCCGACTACAATGAGCAGTTCTTC. Residues: CASMTGSADYNEQFF.

The chain carries TRBV18 and TRBJ2-2; the match to TRBD2 covers 9 bases. The CDR3 spans 17 residues. Germline V gives CDR1 KGHSH, CDR2 LQKENI. With V trimmed by 2 bases and J by 3 bases, 7 bases remained unmatched. The CDR3 sequence: CASSPKLAGAYTGELFF. CDR3 coding DNA: TGTGCCAGCTCACCAAAGTTAGCGGGGGCCTACACCGGGGAGCTGTTTTTT. Looking up the rest from reference TRBV18 and TRBJ2-2 gives the full variable domain: NAGVMQNPRHLVRRRGQEARLRCSPMKGHSHVYWYRQLPEEGLKFMVYLQKENIIDESGMPKERFSAEFPKEGPSILRIQQVVRGDSAAYFCASSPKLAGAYTGELFFGEGSRLTVL.

The chain combines TRBV6-2 or TRBV6-3 with TRBJ2-3, with TRBD1 identical over 8 bases. Germline V gives CDR1 MNHEY, CDR2 SVGEGT. J lost 4 bases, V lost 4 bases, and 4 bases had no gene match. This CDR3 has 14 residues. The CDR3 spells CASSWTGLADTQYF. CDR3 sequence (DNA): TGTGCCAGCAGTTGGACAGGGCTAGCAGATACGCAGTATTTT.

The genes are TRBV5-6 and TRBJ2-5; 14 bases are shared with TRBD2. The V gene's germline CDR1 is SGHDT and CDR2 YYEEEE. Trimming took 4 bases from V and 3 from J; bases not matched to a gene: 8. This CDR3 region has 17 residues. In nucleotides, the CDR3 is TGTGCCAGCAGCCCCGGACTAGCGGGGGGCATAGAAGAGACCCAGTACTTC. Translated: CASSPGLAGGIEETQYF.

The rearrangement links TRBV21-1 to TRBJ2-2; the D call of TRBD1 is as the table states it, not checked on the DNA. TRBV21-1 is shown as a pseudogene. CDR3 length: 16 amino acids. The CDR3, as DNA: TGTGCCAGCAGCAATGGAAGGCAGGGGGGCACCGGGGAGCTGTTTTTT. This translates into CASSNGRQGGTGELFF.

In DNA form, the CDR3 reads TGTGCCAGCAGCCAGAAACCTATAGGAGATGGCTACACCTTC. This gives the protein CASSQKPIGDGYTF. The chain is built from TRBV14 and TRBJ1-2; D remains ambiguous. Germline values: CDR1 SGHDN, CDR2 FVKESK. CDR3 size: 14 residues. Trimming took off 3 bases at V and 6 bases at J, with 14 bases between the two ends.

The rearrangement joins TRBV7-2 to TRBJ1-6, with D perhaps TRBD1 (5 bases). Germline CDR1 is SGHTA and CDR2 is FQGNSA. Between the trimmed V and J ends, which lost 1 base and 9 bases, there was a span of 16 bases. The length of the CDR3 is 16 residues. In DNA, the CDR3 is TGTGCCAGCAGCTTAGTTACAGGATATATTGGTTCACCCCTCCACTTT. It encodes CASSLVTGYIGSPLHF. Combining the CDR3 with reference TRBV7-2 and TRBJ1-6 gives the whole variable domain GAGVSQSPSNKVTEKGKDVELRCDPISGHTALYWYRQSLGQGLEFLIYFQGNSAPDKSGLPSDRFSAERTGGSVSTLTIQRTQQEDSAVYLCASSLVTGYIGSPLHFGNGTRLTVT.

V usage is TRBV6-4 and J usage is TRBJ2-7; D is ambiguous. The CDR3 spans 11 residues. Germline values: CDR1 MRHNA, CDR2 SNTAGT. V was cut by 5 bases and J by 1 base, with 3 bases left in between. The CDR3 sequence: CASSPSYEQYF. DNA for the CDR3: TGTGCCAGCAGTCCGTCCTACGAGCAGTACTTC.

This chain joins TRBV5-6 and TRBJ1-1; D is ambiguous. Between the trimmed V and J ends, which lost 0 bases and 0 bases, there was a span of 9 bases. The CDR3 spans 15 residues. Germline assignment: CDR1 SGHDT and CDR2 YYEEEE. The CDR3 loop is CASSLVARMNTEAFF. The CDR3, as DNA: TGTGCCAGCAGCTTGGTGGCCAGAATGAACACTGAAGCTTTCTTT.